The clone carrying this T cell receptor beta chain has at least ten counts. Its antigen is not identified. The method for making cDNA was 5'RACE, and it used 10-nucleotide random UMIs. TCRdb analysed the 5' RACE reads with MiXCR anew, one entry per CDR3 protein. The table has 87,000 or so distinct CDR3 sequences, 3% to 4% seen once; the top ten hold about 3%. This entry comes from a study of neurological immune-mediated disorders. Study-wide points: On phylogenetic grouping, the repertoires of 18 of 34 multiple sclerosis patients fell within one related-CDR3 cluster, constituting a possible signature.

After removal of 5 bases from V and 5 bases from J, the junction contained 12 bases not matched to a gene. The CDR3 totals 17 residues. For the unsorted libraries, 2 million PBMCs stored at -80 C served as input. The specimen was PBMCs. This chain joins TRBV12-3 or TRBV12-4 and TRBJ2-1; 10 bases are shared with TRBD1. This receptor was taken from a woman aged 50 to 65 with multiple sclerosis. The CDR3 DNA reads as TGTGCCAGCAGTCTGACACCGGGACAGGGGCCAAACAATGAGCAGTTCTTC. Its translation: CASSLTPGQGPNNEQFF.